The next 3 T cell receptor beta chains were all read from a single sample in a study of T cell clones after liver transplantation (dated by TCRdb to the late 2010s). Library preparation used the immunoSEQ multiplex PCR assay. TCRdb took this table from immuneACCESS and kept in-frame rearrangements with V and J called. Such tables lack part of the clones; where checked against another copy, unresolved V genes explain under half of the gap, and the rest is unexplained. For this sample there are some 120,000 clones; 90% appear just once. The ten biggest clones cover 0.8% to 0.9% of the sample. Source: CD4+ T cells from blood, taken 12 months after liver transplant. The source is a human patient who received a liver transplant. Once a transplant has taken place, some T cells may be donor derived.

This clone was counted only a few times. J is TRBJ2-7 and V is TRBV18; D possibly corresponds to TRBD1 (5 bases). V lost 1 base and J 3 bases, leaving 13 bases between the germline ends. The germline CDR1 and CDR2 sequences are KGHSH and LQKENI. The CDR3 loop spans 15 amino acids. The CDR3 here is CASSPRPGSSYEQYF. DNA for the CDR3: TGTGCCAGCTCACCACGCCCAGGGTCCAGCTACGAGCAGTACTTC.

The gene calls are TRBV6-6 and TRBJ2-7; maybe TRBD2 (5 bases). The CDR3 contains 15 residues. V was clipped by 6 bases and J by 7 bases, with 22 bases between them. The germline gives CDR1 MNHNY, CDR2 SVGAGI (reference sequence). The CDR3 loop reads CASSSAWVPGGEQYF. CDR3 nucleotide sequence: TGTGCCAGCAGCTCCGCGTGGGTTCCCGGAGGAGAGCAGTACTTC.

The chain carries TRBV5-4 and TRBJ2-5; 9 bases map to TRBD1. The CDR3 is 15 amino acids. CDR1 and CDR2 (germline): SGHNT, YYREEE (reference sequence). The V segment lost 1 base and the J segment 5 bases; nucleotides outside the gene matches: 6. Here the CDR3 reads CASSLPGQGLETQYF. The DNA of the CDR3 is TGTGCCAGCAGCTTGCCGGGACAGGGTTTGGAGACCCAGTACTTC.